The 18 T cell receptor beta chains reported below all come from one sample, sequenced in a study of cytomegalovirus exposure and HLA in healthy donors. Amplification used 60 Vbeta primers and 13 Jbeta primers. Assay used: immunoSEQ multiplex PCR; TCRdb lists only in-frame clones, some missing. The sample yields some 150,000 clones, 75% to 85% seen once. Sequencing was performed on PBMCs. The receptors stem from a human donor in good health.

This clone showed up just a few times. The rearrangement uses TRBV5-6 and TRBJ1-1; perhaps TRBD1 as D (5 bases). CDR1 and CDR2 from the germline V gene are SGHDT and YYEEEE. This CDR3 contains 16 residues. V was cut by 4 bases and J by 4 bases, with 20 bases left in between. CDR3 region: CASSPTWGERATEAFF. In nucleotides, the CDR3 is TGTGCCAGCAGCCCTACTTGGGGGGAGAGGGCCACTGAAGCTTTCTTT.

The chain has TRBV10-3 and TRBJ2-3, with D perhaps TRBD2 (5 bases). Deletions cut 3 bases from V and 3 bases from J, with 16 bases between. Germline V gene lookup returns CDR1 ENHRY and CDR2 SYGVKD. The CDR3 is made up of 16 amino acids. CDR3 DNA sequence: TGTGCCATCAGTGAACCTGGCGAGCGGTTGACAGATACGCAGTATTTT. This sequence encodes CAISEPGERLTDTQYF.

CDR3 sequence reads: CASSEAIGTASSSSGNTIYF. CDR3 sequence (DNA): TGTGCCAGCAGTGAAGCGATAGGGACAGCGTCCTCAAGCTCTGGAAACACCATATATTTT. The V and J genes are TRBV6-1 and TRBJ1-3; TRBD1 matches 7 bases. The germline V gene has CDR1 MNHNS and CDR2 SASEGT. The CDR3 covers 20 residues. The V segment lost 0 bases and the J segment 0 bases; nucleotides outside the gene matches: 14.

The sample holds a few counts of this clone. The gene calls are TRBV19 and TRBJ2-1; D is undetermined. This CDR3 region has 15 residues. V was clipped by 3 bases and J by 0 bases, with 9 bases between them. Germline lookup yields CDR1 LNHDA and CDR2 SQIVND (reference sequence). The CDR3 DNA follows: TGTGCCAGTAGTATGGAATGGAGCTCCTACAATGAGCAGTTCTTC. Amino acid sequence: CASSMEWSSYNEQFF.

This sequence joins TRBV19 and TRBJ2-3; TRBD1 agrees at 12 bases. The V and J ends lost 6 bases and 4 bases, in that order; junction bases with no gene match: 5. CDR3 length equals 15 residues. CDR1 and CDR2 (germline): LNHDA, SQIVND (reference sequence). CDR3 amino acids: CASRPGQGASDTQYF. The CDR3 region has the DNA TGTGCCAGTAGGCCGGGACAGGGGGCTTCAGATACGCAGTATTTT.

The table lists this clone with a few counts. This chain uses TRBV2 with TRBJ1-2, with a tentative D call TRBD1 (6 bases). Germline CDR1 is SNHLY and CDR2 is FYNNEI. The CDR3 extends over 12 amino acids. V dropped 8 bases and J dropped 7 bases, with 14 bases sitting between them. The CDR3 coding sequence is TGTGCCAGCTCCCGGACAGCTCTTGGCTACACCTTC. It encodes CASSRTALGYTF.

The rearrangement uses TRBV28 and TRBJ2-7; unclear D gene. Germline V CDR1 and CDR2: MDHEN, SYDVKM. This CDR3 is built from 10 residues. V was shortened by 9 bases and J by 4 bases, with 7 bases between the two germline ends. CDR3 nucleotides: TGTGCCAGTTCACAGTACGAGCAGTACTTC. It encodes CASSQYEQYF.

This clone has just one count. V gene TRBV18 combines with J gene TRBJ1-1; possible D gene TRBD1, 6 bases. With 4 bases removed from V and 3 bases from J, the gap between germline ends came to 15 bases. This CDR3 is 15 amino acids long. Germline lookup yields CDR1 KGHSH and CDR2 LQKENI. The CDR3 is CASSRRDTLDTEAFF. In nucleotides, the CDR3 is TGTGCCAGCTCACGCCGGGACACACTAGACACTGAAGCTTTCTTT.

This clone was seen a single time. V gene TRBV18 combines with J gene TRBJ2-5; D remains ambiguous. The V and J ends lost 1 base and 2 bases respectively, with 11 bases between them. This CDR3 has 15 amino acids. Germline CDR1 reads KGHSH; CDR2 reads LQKENI. The DNA for the CDR3 is TGTGCCAGCTCACCACTCCTGGCAGGACAAGAGACCCAGTACTTC. This translates into CASSPLLAGQETQYF.

This chain joins TRBV7-9 and TRBJ2-1, with 9 positions matching TRBD1. J lost 2 bases, V lost 1 base, and 6 bases had no gene match. Germline V CDR1 and CDR2: SEHNR, FQNEAQ (reference sequence). The CDR3 extends over 17 amino acids. The DNA of the CDR3 is TGTGCCAGCAGCTTAGTTACCGGGACAGGGCCCTACAATGAGCAGTTCTTC. Translation: CASSLVTGTGPYNEQFF. Variable domain in full (rest from reference TRBV7-9 and TRBJ2-1): DTGVSQNPRHKITKRGQNVTFRCDPISEHNRLYWYRQTLGQGPEFLTYFQNEAQLEKSRLLSDRFSAERPKGSFSTLEIQRTEQGDSAMYLCASSLVTGTGPYNEQFFGPGTRLTVL.

The V and J genes are TRBV7-8 and TRBJ1-5; D uncertain. V lost 1 base to trimming and J lost 2 bases, with 9 bases between them. The CDR3 sequence is 15 residues long. CDR1 and CDR2 from the germline V gene are SGHVS and FQNEAQ. Here the CDR3 DNA reads TGTGCCAGCAGCTTAGGGACTGACGGCAATCAGCCCCAGCATTTT. Residues: CASSLGTDGNQPQHF.

The rearrangement uses TRBV15 and TRBJ2-7; 11 bases map to TRBD2. Germline V CDR1 and CDR2: LNHNV, YYDKDF (reference sequence). The CDR3 is 16 residues long. Trimming took 5 bases from V and 3 from J; bases not matched to a gene: 9. The CDR3 loop is CATSEGTSGLRYEQYF. The DNA of the CDR3 is TGTGCCACCAGCGAGGGGACTAGCGGTCTGCGCTACGAGCAGTACTTC.

This chain links TRBV5-8 with TRBJ2-7; D ambiguous. Trimming took off 5 bases at V and 2 bases at J, with 11 bases between the two ends. The length of the CDR3 is 13 residues. Germline CDR1 is SGHTS and CDR2 is YDEGEE. The DNA for the CDR3 is TGTGCCAGCAGGTTTGTAGGAGCCTACGAGCAGTACTTC. This translates into CASRFVGAYEQYF.

Concerning this clone: No DNA is shown, since the ends of the CDR3 on it are uncertain; the CDR3 is the one TCRdb lists. V gene TRBV5-6 combines with J gene TRBJ1-2; the table's D call, TRBD1, was not checked against the DNA. The CDR3 is 14 amino acids long, termini counted. Germline CDR1 reads SGHDT; CDR2 reads YYEEEE. CDR3 region: CASSWGTGSSGYPF.

This clone came up once. The chain is built from TRBV15 and TRBJ2-3, with 11 bases lining up with TRBD2. Germline V gene sequence: CDR1 LNHNV, CDR2 YYDKDF (reference sequence). The CDR3 covers 21 residues. J lost 0 bases, V lost 3 bases, and 17 bases had no gene match. The CDR3 DNA reads as TGTGCCACCAGCAGCTATAAACTAGCGGGAGACCCTTCGTTTAGCACAGATACGCAGTATTTT. Amino acids: CATSSYKLAGDPSFSTDTQYF. The whole variable domain, filled in from reference TRBV15 and TRBJ2-3, reads DAMVIQNPRYQVTQFGKPVTLSCSQTLNHNVMYWYQQKSSQAPKLLFHYYDKDFNNEADTPDNFQSRRPNTSFCFLDIRSPGLGDTAMYLCATSSYKLAGDPSFSTDTQYFGPGTRLTVL.

This sequence joins TRBV7-6 and TRBJ2-3; a possible D gene is TRBD2 (7 bases). Per germline, CDR1 SGHVS and CDR2 FNYEAQ. Trimming cost V 5 bases and J 1 base, with 13 bases left between them. The CDR3 extends over 15 amino acids. CDR3 in amino acids: CASSPSGGGTDTQYF. The CDR3 DNA reads as TGTGCCAGCAGCCCATCGGGGGGCGGCACAGATACGCAGTATTTT.

The chain couples TRBV19 to TRBJ2-3; tentative D call: TRBD2 (6 bases). Deletions cut 6 bases from V and 8 bases from J, with 18 bases between. This CDR3 contains 14 residues. Germline CDR1 LNHDA, CDR2 SQIVND (reference sequence). This chain's CDR3 is CASSRGLTGGTQYF. CDR3 nucleotides: TGTGCCAGTAGCCGGGGCCTGACCGGGGGTACGCAGTATTTT.

V is TRBV6-5 and J is TRBJ1-6, with D perhaps TRBD1 (6 bases). This CDR3 has 13 residues. The germline V and J ends were trimmed by 7 bases and 10 bases, with 14 bases remaining between them. CDR1 is MNHEY, CDR2 SVGAGI, per germline. CDR3 DNA: TGTGCCAGCAAGGTACAGGGAAACTCACCCCTCCACTTT. Protein product: CASKVQGNSPLHF.